These 13 T cell receptor beta chains originate from one sample sequenced in a study of identical twins. Each CDR3 protein is one row after TCRdb ran MiXCR on the 5' RACE reads. The sample yields roughly 570,000 distinct CDR3 sequences, around 9.6% seen once. The same sample was also used in a study of yellow fever vaccine responses in identical twins.

The sequencing sample was made of PBMCs. The receptor set was obtained from a woman aged 18-29 years in good health.

CDR3 in amino acids: CASSIGTGGDGYTF. The CDR3 DNA reads as TGTGCCAGCAGCATCGGGACAGGGGGCGATGGCTACACCTTC. This rearrangement joins TRBV7-8 to TRBJ1-2; 12 bases map to TRBD1. The CDR3 extends over 14 amino acids. V lost 5 bases and J lost 6; bases outside the gene matches: 4. Germline V gene lookup returns CDR1 SGHVS and CDR2 FQNEAQ.

This chain links TRBV29-1 with TRBJ1-1; the match to TRBD1 covers 7 bases. The CDR3 totals 12 residues. Germline values: CDR1 SQVTM, CDR2 ANQGSEA. Unmatched junction bases numbered 4, after V lost 3 bases and J lost 6 bases. The DNA of the CDR3 is TGCAGCGTTGAGACCGGGACAGCTGAAGCTTTCTTT. The encoded protein is CSVETGTAEAFF.

The chain employs TRBV12-3 or TRBV12-4 and TRBJ1-2; 10 nucleotides agree with TRBD1. The CDR3 extends over 14 amino acids. The V gene end was trimmed by 5 bases and the J gene end by 7 bases; junction bases not matched to a gene: 7. The CDR3 bases are TGTGCCAGCAGTCCGTGGACAGGGGGATCTGGCTACACCTTC. Residues: CASSPWTGGSGYTF.

The chain joins TRBV5-1 to TRBJ2-3; TRBD2 matches at 7 bases. V gave up 4 bases and J gave up 5 bases; unmatched junction bases: 7. This CDR3 comprises 14 residues. Per the germline V gene, CDR1 is SGHRS and CDR2 is YFSETQ. In DNA, the CDR3 is TGCGCCAGCAGCCATGGACTAGGCATAGATACGCAGTATTTT. It encodes CASSHGLGIDTQYF. The full variable domain, with the rest looked up from reference TRBV5-1 and TRBJ2-3, is KAGVTQTPRYLIKTRGQQVTLSCSPISGHRSVSWYQQTPGQGLQFLFEYFSETQRNKGNFPGRFSGRQFSNSRSEMNVSTLELGDSALYLCASSHGLGIDTQYFGPGTRLTVL.

This chain links TRBV4-3 with TRBJ2-6; possibly TRBD2 for D (5 bases). The V end lost 1 base, the J end lost 3 bases, and 10 bases lay between the germline ends. The germline gives CDR1 LGHNA, CDR2 YSLEER. There are 16 residues in the CDR3. The CDR3 DNA reads TGCGCCAGCAGCCAAGGGCGCGGGCATGGGGCCAACGTCCTGACTTTC. Amino acid sequence: CASSQGRGHGANVLTF.

This clonotype came up many times. V is TRBV12-3 or TRBV12-4 and J is TRBJ1-5; tentatively, D is TRBD1 (5 bases). The CDR3 length is 13 residues. V was trimmed by 3 bases and J by 6 bases, leaving 9 bases between them. CDR3 sequence: CASSFQGGQPQHF. In DNA form, the CDR3 reads TGTGCCAGCAGTTTTCAGGGAGGTCAGCCCCAGCATTTT.

The CDR3 bases are TGTGCCAGCAGCTTAGTGTCCGCGGCGGGATCCTCCTACAATGAGCAGTTCTTC. Residues: CASSLVSAAGSSYNEQFF. V usage is TRBV11-2 and J usage is TRBJ2-1; maybe TRBD2 (6 bases). Deletions cut 1 base from V and 0 bases from J, with 16 bases between. Per the germline V gene, CDR1 is SGHAT and CDR2 is FQNNGV. The CDR3 loop spans 18 amino acids.

Many counts were recorded for this clonotype. J is TRBJ1-5 and V is TRBV12-3 or TRBV12-4; D gene ambiguous. There are 16 residues in the CDR3. The V gene lost 1 base and the J gene lost 2 bases, with 12 bases spanning the gap. CDR3 coding DNA: TGTGCCAGCAGTTTAGTGGAGGGTTCGGGCAATCAGCCCCAGCATTTT. Protein sequence: CASSLVEGSGNQPQHF.

The rearrangement links TRBV2 to TRBJ2-6; 7 bases map to TRBD1. The CDR3 is 17 residues long. V lost 10 bases to trimming and J lost 0 bases; unmatched junction nucleotides: 12. CDR1 SNHLY and CDR2 FYNNEI come from the germline V gene. CDR3 DNA sequence: TGTGCCATCTGGGGGACAGTTCCCTTCTCTGGGGCCAACGTCCTGACTTTC. Residues: CAIWGTVPFSGANVLTF.

The J gene is TRBJ2-1, the V gene TRBV3-1; D remains ambiguous. The CDR3 runs to 17 residues. Trimming removed 4 bases from V and 1 base from J, with 17 bases in between. Germline CDR1 is LGHDT and CDR2 is YNNKEL (reference sequence). The chain's CDR3 is CASSLSRSYTSYNEQFF. The CDR3 DNA reads TGTGCCAGCAGCCTGAGTCGGTCCTATACTTCCTACAATGAGCAGTTCTTC.

This clonotype was recorded a few times. The rearrangement uses TRBV20-1 and TRBJ1-4; 9 bases line up with TRBD1. In germline, CDR1 is DFQATT, CDR2 SNEGSKA (reference sequence). This CDR3 region has 14 residues. Germline trimming cut 1 base from V and 5 bases from J; bases unmatched to any gene: 2. The CDR3 loop reads CSARGGQGNEKLFF. CDR3 in DNA: TGCAGTGCTAGAGGGGGACAGGGAAATGAAAAACTGTTTTTT.

This clonotype was seen ten or more times. The chain links TRBV10-3 to TRBJ2-1; 12 bases are a match to TRBD2. Germline V CDR1 and CDR2: ENHRY, SYGVKD. V was pared by 8 bases and J by 7 bases, with 6 bases of the junction left unmatched. The CDR3 is 14 residues long. The chain's CDR3 is CAIRPGLAGNEQFF. The CDR3 region has the DNA TGTGCCATCCGACCGGGACTAGCGGGTAATGAGCAGTTCTTC.

There are a few counts of this clonotype. The gene calls are TRBV24-1 and TRBJ2-3; TRBD2 is a possible D gene (5 bases). Looked up from germline, CDR1 is KGHDR and CDR2 is SFDVKD. The CDR3 contains 15 residues. Trimming removed 5 bases from V and 3 bases from J, with 14 bases in between. CDR3 sequence (DNA): TGTGCCACCAGTGGCACTAGTCGTGGGACAGATACGCAGTATTTT. It specifies CATSGTSRGTDTQYF.